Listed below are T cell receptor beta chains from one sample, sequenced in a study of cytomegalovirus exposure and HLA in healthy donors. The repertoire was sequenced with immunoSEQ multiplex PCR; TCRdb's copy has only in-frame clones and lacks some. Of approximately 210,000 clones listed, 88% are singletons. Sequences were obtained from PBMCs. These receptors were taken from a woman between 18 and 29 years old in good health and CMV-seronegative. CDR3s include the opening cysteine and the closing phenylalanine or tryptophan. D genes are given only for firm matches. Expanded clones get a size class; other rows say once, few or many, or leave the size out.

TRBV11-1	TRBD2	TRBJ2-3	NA	TGTGCCAGCAGCTACTCTAGCGGGAGCACAGATACGCAGTATTTT	CASSYSSGSTDTQYF
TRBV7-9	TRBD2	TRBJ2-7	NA	TGTGCCACCCTAGGACTAGCGGGAGGGCCTGGAGAGCAGTACTTC	CATLGLAGGPGEQYF
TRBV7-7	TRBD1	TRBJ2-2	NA	TGTGCTAGCAGCTTAGACAGGGGCGGGGAGCTGTTTTTT	CASSLDRGGELFF
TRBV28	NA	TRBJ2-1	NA	TGTGCCAGCAGTAGGGGCGGTTCCTACAATGAGCAGTTCTTC	CASSRGGSYNEQFF
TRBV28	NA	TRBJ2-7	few	TGTGCCAGCAGTTTGGATGCAGGATCCTACGAGCAGTACTTC	CASSLDAGSYEQYF
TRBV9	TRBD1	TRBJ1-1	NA	TGTGCCAGCAGCGAACAGGGGATCACTGAAGCTTTCTTT	CASSEQGITEAFF
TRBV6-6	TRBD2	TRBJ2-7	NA	TGTGCCAGCAGTCCCTCCGGACTAGCGGGGAGCGAGCAGTACTTC	CASSPSGLAGSEQYF
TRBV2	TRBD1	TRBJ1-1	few	TGTGCCAGCACCCAGACAGGGAGCACTGAAGCTTTCTTT	CASTQTGSTEAFF
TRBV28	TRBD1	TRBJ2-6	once	TGTGCCAGCAAAAAGTGGGTCCCGGGACAGGGGGCCATTAGCTCTGGGGCCAACGTCCTGACTTTC	CASKKWVPGQGAISSGANVLTF
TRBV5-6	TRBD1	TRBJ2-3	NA	TGTGCCAGCCGCGGGACAGGGAGCCCAGATACGCAGTATTTT	CASRGTGSPDTQYF
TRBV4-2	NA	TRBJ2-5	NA	TGTGCCAGCAGCCAAGATCTACACCAAGAGACCCAGTACTTC	CASSQDLHQETQYF
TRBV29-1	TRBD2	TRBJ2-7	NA	TGCAGCGCCTCTAGCGGAAGCTCCTACGAGCAGTACTTC	CSASSGSSYEQYF
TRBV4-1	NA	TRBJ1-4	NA	TGCGCCAGCAGCCAGAGGACAGCCTGGGGTGAAAAACTGTTTTTT	CASSQRTAWGEKLFF
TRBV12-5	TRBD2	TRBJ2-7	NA	TGTGCTAGTGGTTTCGCGACCGTGGGACTAGCGGGAGGGGGGTCCTACGAGCAGTACTTC	CASGFATVGLAGGGSYEQYF
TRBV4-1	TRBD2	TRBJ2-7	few	TGCGCCAGCAGCCAAGCAACGGGAGGAGTCTACGAGCAGTACTTC	CASSQATGGVYEQYF
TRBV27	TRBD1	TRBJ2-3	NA	TGTGCCAGCAGTTCCAGACAGGGGGGTACGCAGTATTTT	CASSSRQGGTQYF
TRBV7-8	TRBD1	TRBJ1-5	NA	TGTGCCAGCAGCCTAACAGGGGGGCACAATCAGCCCCAGCATTTT	CASSLTGGHNQPQHF
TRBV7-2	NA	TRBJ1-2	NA	TGTGCCAGCAGCTTAGATGTACAGCATCGTTCCTATGGCTACACCTTC	CASSLDVQHRSYGYTF
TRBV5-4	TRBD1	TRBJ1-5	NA	TGTGCCACATTATATGAAGCCGGGACAGGGGGCGGCCAGCCCCAGCATTTT	CATLYEAGTGGGQPQHF
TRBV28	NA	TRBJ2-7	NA	TGTGCCAGCTCAGGAACCTACGAGCAGTACTTC	CASSGTYEQYF
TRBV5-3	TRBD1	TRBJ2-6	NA	TGTGCCAGAAGCTCCCGGCCAGGGGGCGGTTCTGGGGCCAACGTCCTGACTTTC	CARSSRPGGGSGANVLTF
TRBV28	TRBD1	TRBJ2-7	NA	TGTGCCAGCAGTTTCGGACAGGGGCTTGCCTACGAGCAGTACTTC	CASSFGQGLAYEQYF
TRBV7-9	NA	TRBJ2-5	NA	TGTGCCAGCAGCTTAGTCGGCAGGGGCGGAGCGACGAGGGAGACCCAGTACTTC	CASSLVGRGGATRETQYF
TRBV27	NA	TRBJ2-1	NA	TGTGCCAGCAGTTTAAATGCTATCACGGGAGCCTACAATGAGCAGTTCTTC	CASSLNAITGAYNEQFF
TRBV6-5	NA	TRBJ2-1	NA	TGTGCCAGCAGTTACTCGGTGAGCTCCTACAATGAGCAGTTCTTC	CASSYSVSSYNEQFF
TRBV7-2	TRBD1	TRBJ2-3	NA	TGTGCCAGCAGCCCGGACAGGGGTCAAACAGATACGCAGTATTTT	CASSPDRGQTDTQYF
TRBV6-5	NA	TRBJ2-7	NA	TGTGCCAGCAGGGGGACTCAACCCGAGCAGTACTTC	CASRGTQPEQYF
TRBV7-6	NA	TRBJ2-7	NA	TGTGCCAGCAGCTTAGATCCCCGAAAAACTGACTACGAGCAGTACTTC	CASSLDPRKTDYEQYF
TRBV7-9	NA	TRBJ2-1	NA	TGTGCCAGCAGCCATATACTAGCAGTTTACAATGAGCAGTTCTTC	CASSHILAVYNEQFF
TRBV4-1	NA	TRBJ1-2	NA	TGCGCCAGCAGCCAAGATCACCTCCGGTCGGGCTACACCTTC	CASSQDHLRSGYTF
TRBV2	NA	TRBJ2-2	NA	TGTGCCAGCAGTGAAGCGGGAGCAATTGGGGAGCTGTTTTTT	CASSEAGAIGELFF
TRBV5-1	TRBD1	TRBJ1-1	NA	TGCGCCAGCAGCTACGGGACAGGGGCTGAAGCTTTCTTT	CASSYGTGAEAFF
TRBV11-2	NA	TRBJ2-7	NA	TGTGCCAGCAGCTTAGTGCTCGCGGGCTCCTACGAGCAGTACTTC	CASSLVLAGSYEQYF
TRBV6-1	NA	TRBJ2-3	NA	TGTGCCAGCACATCGATGGGGCCCACAGATACGCAGTATTTT	CASTSMGPTDTQYF
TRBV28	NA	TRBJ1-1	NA	TGTGCCAGCAGTCCTGAATGGACAGCTAGTGAAGCTTTCTTT	CASSPEWTASEAFF
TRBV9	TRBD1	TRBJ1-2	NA	TGTGCCAGCAGCGGGAAGGGACAGGGGGCTCTCTCCTATGGCTACACCTTC	CASSGKGQGALSYGYTF
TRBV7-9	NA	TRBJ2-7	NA	TGTGCCAGCAGCGGAGGACAGTTCTACGAGCAGTACTTC	CASSGGQFYEQYF
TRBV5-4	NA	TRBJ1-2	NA	TGTGCCAGCAGCTTGGCGACGGGGGACGGCTATGGCTACACCTTC	CASSLATGDGYGYTF
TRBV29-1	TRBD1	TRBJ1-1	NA	TGCAGCGCCGACAGGGCAGGGATGAACACTGAAGCTTTCTTT	CSADRAGMNTEAFF
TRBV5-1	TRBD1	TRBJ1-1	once	TGCGCCAGCAGCGGACAGGTGAACACTGAAGCTTTCTTT	CASSGQVNTEAFF
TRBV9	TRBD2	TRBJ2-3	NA	TGTGCCAGCAGCGTAGGCCTAGCGGCCAGCACAGATACGCAGTATTTT	CASSVGLAASTDTQYF
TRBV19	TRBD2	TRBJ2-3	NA	TGTGCCAGTAGTATCAGCGGGAGTGGCACAGATACGCAGTATTTT	CASSISGSGTDTQYF
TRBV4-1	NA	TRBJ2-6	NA	TGCGCCAGCAGCCAAGATGTAGGGAGCTCTGGGGCCAACGTCCTGACTTTC	CASSQDVGSSGANVLTF
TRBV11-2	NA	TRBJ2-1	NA	TGTGCCAGCAGCTTATACGGCGGACTAAGCTCCTACAATGAGCAGTTCTTC	CASSLYGGLSSYNEQFF
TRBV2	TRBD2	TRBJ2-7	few	TGTGCCAGCAGTGAATTGGCTAGCGGGAGCTACGAGCAGTACTTC	CASSELASGSYEQYF
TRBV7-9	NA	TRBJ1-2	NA	TGTGCCAGCAGCAGGAGGGACTATGGCTACACCTTC	CASSRRDYGYTF
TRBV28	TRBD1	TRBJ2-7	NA	TGTGCCAGCAGTCCCCCCCCCGGGACAGGGGTTGCCTACGAGCAGTACTTC	CASSPPPGTGVAYEQYF
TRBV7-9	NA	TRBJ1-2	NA	TGTGCCAGCAGCGACAGATATGGCTACACCTTC	CASSDRYGYTF
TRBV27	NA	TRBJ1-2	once	TGTGCCAGCAGTTTTGCGGCTAACTATGGCTACACCTTC	CASSFAANYGYTF
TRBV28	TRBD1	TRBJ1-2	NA	TGTGCCAGCCGAGCCCAGGGACAGGGTGGCTATGGCTACACCTTC	CASRAQGQGGYGYTF
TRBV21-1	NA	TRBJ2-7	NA	TGTGCCAGCAGCAAGCTCGGGGGATCCTCCTACGAGCAGTACTTC	CASSKLGGSSYEQYF